This entry concerns a single T cell receptor beta chain. Antigen: not known. CDR3 length equals 11 residues. The trim removed 3 bases at V and 16 bases at J, leaving 4 bases unmatched. Germline CDR1 is SGHNT and CDR2 is YENEEA. Only in-frame clones appear in the TCRdb table, and some are missing; sequencing was by immunoSEQ multiplex PCR. The table includes about a million clones, approximately 80% detected once. The record originates from a study of shared clonotypes between healthy human individuals. Study-wide findings and caveats: Naive CD4 clonotypes were shared across several donors at 4.5% to 6%.

The sequenced sample was memory CD4+ T cells sorted from blood. Specified subset: CD45RA-negative fraction. This receptor was identified in a man younger than 35 in good health. V and J are TRBV11-3 and TRBJ2-1; TRBD1 matches 9 bases. The CDR3 DNA sequence: TGTGCCAGCAGCTTTGGGGACAGGGTCTTCTTC. Translation gives CASSFGDRVFF.